The clone carrying this T cell receptor beta chain was seen only a few times. This entry is derived from a study of T cells in Graves' hyperthyroidism and ophthalmopathy. On the study more broadly: Once the initial diagnosis was made, peripheral blood was obtained before any treatment.

Amplified TCR beta CDR3 regions came from RNA transcripts. Primed by the HTBI set, a first-round RT-PCR was run on the TCR CDR3. In TCRdb, the multiplex PCR reads were re-called with MiXCR into one record per CDR3 protein. The sample lists fewer than 600,000 distinct CDR3 sequences, roughly an eighth occurring once. Uncontrolled infection, other autoimmune disease, pregnancy or lactation led to exclusion. From germline, CDR1 is LGHDT and CDR2 YNNKEL (reference sequence). The V and J ends lost 0 bases and 7 bases, in that order; junction bases with no gene match: 6. The CDR3 is 15 residues long. The clonotype originates from a woman younger than 30 with Graves' hyperthyroidism. The specimen sequenced was blood. The rearrangement links TRBV3-1 to TRBJ1-5; 7 bases are a match to TRBD1. For the CDR3, the DNA is TGTGCCAGCAGCCAAGATACAGGGGCCCGCCAGCCCCAGCATTTT. Residues: CASSQDTGARQPQHF.